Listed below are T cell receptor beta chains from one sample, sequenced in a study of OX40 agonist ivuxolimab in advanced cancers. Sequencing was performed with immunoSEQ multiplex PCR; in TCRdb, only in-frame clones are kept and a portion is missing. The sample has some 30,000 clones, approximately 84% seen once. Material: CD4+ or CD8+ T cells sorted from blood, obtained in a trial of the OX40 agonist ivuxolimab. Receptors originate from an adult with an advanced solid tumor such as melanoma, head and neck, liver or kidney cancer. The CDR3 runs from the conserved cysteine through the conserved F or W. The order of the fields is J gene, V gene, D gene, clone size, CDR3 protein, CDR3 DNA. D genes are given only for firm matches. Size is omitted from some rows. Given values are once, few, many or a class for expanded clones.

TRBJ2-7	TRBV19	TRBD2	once	CASSIRAGAGLPYF	TGTGCCAGTAGTATTCGGGCCGGAGCGGGACTCCCCTACTTC
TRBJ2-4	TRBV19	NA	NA	CASSIEPDGAKNIQYF	TGTGCCAGTAGTATCGAACCGGACGGCGCCAAAAACATTCAGTACTTC
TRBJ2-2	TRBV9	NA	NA	CASSVQMGTSNTGELFF	TGTGCCAGCAGCGTACAAATGGGGACCTCGAACACCGGGGAGCTGTTTTTT
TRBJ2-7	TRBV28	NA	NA	CASSLDADEQYF	TGTGCCAGCAGTTTGGACGCGGACGAGCAGTACTTC
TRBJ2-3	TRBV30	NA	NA	CAWSAIGPDTQYF	TGTGCCTGGAGCGCCATTGGGCCCGATACGCAGTATTTT
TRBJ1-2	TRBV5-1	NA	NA	CASSLRSNYGYTF	TGCGCCAGCAGCTTGAGGTCTAACTATGGCTACACCTTC
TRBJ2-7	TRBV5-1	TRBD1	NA	CASSLNYGTGFNEQYF	TGCGCCAGCAGCTTGAACTACGGGACAGGGTTCAACGAGCAGTACTTC
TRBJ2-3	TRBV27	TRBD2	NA	CASSLSLGLADTQYF	TGTGCCAGCAGTTTATCGCTGGGACTAGCAGATACGCAGTATTTT
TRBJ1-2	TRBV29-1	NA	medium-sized	CSATKEGYTF	TGCAGCGCGACAAAAGAGGGCTACACCTTC
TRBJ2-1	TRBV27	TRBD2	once	CASRPGLANPYNEQFF	TGTGCCAGCAGGCCCGGACTAGCGAACCCCTACAATGAGCAGTTCTTC
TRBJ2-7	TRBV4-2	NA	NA	CASSQGAGSTYEQYF	TGTGCCAGCAGCCAAGGTGCGGGGTCTACCTACGAGCAGTACTTC
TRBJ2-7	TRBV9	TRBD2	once	CASSPVDSGIEQYF	TGTGCCAGCAGCCCCGTTGATAGCGGGATCGAGCAGTACTTC
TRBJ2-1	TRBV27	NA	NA	CASSLAGSYNEQFF	TGTGCCAGCAGTTTAGCTGGATCCTACAATGAGCAGTTCTTC
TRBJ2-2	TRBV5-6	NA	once	CASSFTRGTWELFF	TGTGCCAGCAGCTTCACCCGAGGGACTTGGGAGCTGTTTTTT
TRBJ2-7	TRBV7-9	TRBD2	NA	CASSLVGSGPTYEQYF	TGTGCCAGCAGCTTAGTTGGTAGCGGGCCAACCTACGAGCAGTACTTC
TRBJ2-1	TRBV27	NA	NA	CASRRRGRDPVHNEQFF	TGTGCCAGCAGACGGAGGGGGCGCGATCCGGTCCACAATGAGCAGTTCTTC
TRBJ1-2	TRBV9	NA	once	CASSMAGTTDSGTNYGYTF	TGTGCCAGCAGCATGGCCGGGACAACGGATTCCGGAACTAACTATGGCTACACCTTC
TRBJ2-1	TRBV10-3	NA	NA	CATYTWGVSYNEQFF	TGTGCCACCTACACCTGGGGAGTAAGCTACAATGAGCAGTTCTTC
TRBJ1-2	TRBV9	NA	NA	CASSVADYYGYTF	TGTGCCAGCAGCGTGGCAGACTACTATGGCTACACCTTC
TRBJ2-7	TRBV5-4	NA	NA	CASSQGTAYEQYF	TGTGCCAGCAGCCAAGGGACGGCCTACGAGCAGTACTTC
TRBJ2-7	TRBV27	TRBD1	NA	CASSPRQGYEQYF	TGTGCCAGCAGCCCGAGACAGGGCTACGAGCAGTACTTC
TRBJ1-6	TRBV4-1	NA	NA	CASSQGPLYNSPLHF	TGCGCCAGCAGCCAAGGCCCTCTATATAATTCACCCCTCCACTTT
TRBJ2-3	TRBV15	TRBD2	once	CATSRDRVSREGRTDTQYF	TGTGCCACCAGCAGAGATCGAGTATCGCGGGAGGGCCGAACAGATACGCAGTATTTT
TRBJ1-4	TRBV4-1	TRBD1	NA	CASSQDPGGAEKLFF	TGCGCCAGCAGCCAAGACCCAGGGGGGGCGGAAAAACTGTTTTTT
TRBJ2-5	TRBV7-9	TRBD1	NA	CASSPWGGQTGEETQYF	TGTGCCAGCAGCCCCTGGGGTGGACAGACAGGGGAGGAGACCCAGTACTTC
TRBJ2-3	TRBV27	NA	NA	CASSSPPDTQYF	TGTGCCAGCAGTTCCCCCCCAGATACGCAGTATTTT
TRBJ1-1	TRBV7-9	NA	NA	CASRPAWGNTEAFF	TGTGCCAGCAGACCGGCATGGGGTAACACTGAAGCTTTCTTT
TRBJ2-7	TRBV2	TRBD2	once	CASIGGLAGASSYEQYF	TGTGCCAGCATTGGAGGACTAGCGGGGGCTAGCTCCTACGAGCAGTACTTC
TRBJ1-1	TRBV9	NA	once	CASSGFRDDEDREAFF	TGTGCCAGCAGCGGTTTCCGGGACGACGAGGATAGAGAAGCTTTCTTT
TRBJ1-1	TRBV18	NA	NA	CASSWTGNTEAFF	TGTGCCAGCTCCTGGACGGGGAACACTGAAGCTTTCTTT
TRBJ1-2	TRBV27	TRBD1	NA	CASRTRSGGYGYTF	TGTGCCAGCAGAACTAGATCAGGGGGCTATGGCTACACCTTC
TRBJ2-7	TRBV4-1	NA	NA	CASSHVQGSYEQYF	TGCGCCAGCAGCCATGTACAGGGTTCCTACGAGCAGTACTTC
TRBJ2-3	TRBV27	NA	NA	CASSLSLSTDTQYF	TGTGCCAGCAGTTTATCCCTGAGCACAGATACGCAGTATTTT
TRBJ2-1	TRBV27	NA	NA	CASSPRRDEQFF	TGTGCCAGCAGTCCCAGAAGAGACGAGCAGTTCTTC
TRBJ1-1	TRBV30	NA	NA	CAWRWGLGTEAFF	TGTGCCTGGAGGTGGGGGCTTGGTACTGAAGCTTTCTTT
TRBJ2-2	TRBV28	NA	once	CASSLSLASLNTGELFF	TGTGCCAGCAGTTTGTCTCTGGCGAGCTTGAACACCGGGGAGCTGTTTTTT
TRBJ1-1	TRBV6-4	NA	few	CASSSRANTEAFF	TGTGCCAGCAGTAGTAGGGCGAACACTGAAGCTTTCTTT
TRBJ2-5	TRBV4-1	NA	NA	CASSQEAGSFPQYF	TGCGCCAGCAGCCAAGAGGCAGGATCCTTTCCCCAGTACTTC
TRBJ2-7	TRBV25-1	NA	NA	CASSFGSYSLEQYF	TGTGCCAGCAGTTTTGGCAGCTACTCCCTCGAGCAGTACTTC
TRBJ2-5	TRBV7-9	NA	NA	CASSFRETETQYF	TGTGCCAGCAGCTTCCGGGAGACGGAGACCCAGTACTTC
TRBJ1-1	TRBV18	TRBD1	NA	CASSNQGARGAFF	TGTGCCAGCTCAAACCAGGGGGCGAGGGGAGCTTTCTTT
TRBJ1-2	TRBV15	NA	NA	CATSRTGETDGYTF	TGTGCCACCAGCAGGACAGGAGAGACAGATGGTTACACCTTC
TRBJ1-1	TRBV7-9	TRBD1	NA	CASSQNNRGNMNTEAFF	TGTGCCAGCAGCCAAAACAACAGGGGCAACATGAACACTGAAGCTTTCTTT
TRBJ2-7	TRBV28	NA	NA	CASTRGRQGNDEQYF	TGTGCCAGCACCCGGGGGAGACAGGGCAATGACGAGCAGTACTTC
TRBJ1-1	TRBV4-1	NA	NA	CASSQLAARPTEAFF	TGCGCCAGCAGCCAATTGGCCGCGCGGCCCACTGAAGCTTTCTTT
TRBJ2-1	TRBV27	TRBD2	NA	CASSSGLEGYNEQFF	TGTGCCAGCAGTTCGGGACTAGAGGGCTACAATGAGCAGTTCTTC
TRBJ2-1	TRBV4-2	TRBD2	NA	CASSQDETGGYNEQFF	TGTGCCAGCAGCCAAGATGAAACGGGGGGGTACAATGAGCAGTTCTTC
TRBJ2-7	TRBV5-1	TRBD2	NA	CASSPGTSSYEQYF	TGCGCCAGCAGCCCCGGGACTAGCTCCTACGAGCAGTACTTC
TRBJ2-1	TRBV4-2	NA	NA	CASSQELAEGYNEQFF	TGTGCCAGCAGCCAAGAATTGGCGGAAGGGTACAATGAGCAGTTCTTC
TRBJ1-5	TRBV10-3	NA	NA	CANTRHPNQPQHF	TGTGCCAACACGAGACACCCCAATCAGCCCCAGCATTTT
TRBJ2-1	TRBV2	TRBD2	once	CASSEAERGGRFF	TGTGCCAGCAGTGAAGCTGAGCGGGGAGGTCGGTTCTTC